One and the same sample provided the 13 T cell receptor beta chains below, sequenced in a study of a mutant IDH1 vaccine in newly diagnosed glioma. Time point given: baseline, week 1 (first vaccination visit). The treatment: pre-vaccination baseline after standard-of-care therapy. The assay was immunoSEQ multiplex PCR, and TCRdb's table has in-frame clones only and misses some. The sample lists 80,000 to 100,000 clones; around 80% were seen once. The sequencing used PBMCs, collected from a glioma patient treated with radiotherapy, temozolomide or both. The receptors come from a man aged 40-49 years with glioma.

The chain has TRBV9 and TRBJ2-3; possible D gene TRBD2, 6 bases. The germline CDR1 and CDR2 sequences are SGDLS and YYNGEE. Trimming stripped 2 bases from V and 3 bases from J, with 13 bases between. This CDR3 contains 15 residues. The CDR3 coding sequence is TGTGCCAGCAGCGTCCTGAACGGGGGAACAGATACGCAGTATTTT. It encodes CASSVLNGGTDTQYF.

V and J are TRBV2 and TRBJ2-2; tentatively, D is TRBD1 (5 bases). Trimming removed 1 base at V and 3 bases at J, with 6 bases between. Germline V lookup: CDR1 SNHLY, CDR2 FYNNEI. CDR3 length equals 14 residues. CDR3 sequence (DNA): TGTGCCAGCAGTGAAGGACAGTACACCGGGGAGCTGTTTTTT. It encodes CASSEGQYTGELFF.

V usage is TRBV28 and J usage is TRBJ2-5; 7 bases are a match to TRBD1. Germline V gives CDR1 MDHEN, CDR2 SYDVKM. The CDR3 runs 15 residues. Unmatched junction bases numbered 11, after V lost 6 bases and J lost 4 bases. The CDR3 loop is CASRVSGGVAETQYF. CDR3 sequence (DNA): TGTGCCAGCAGGGTCTCAGGGGGAGTTGCAGAGACCCAGTACTTC.

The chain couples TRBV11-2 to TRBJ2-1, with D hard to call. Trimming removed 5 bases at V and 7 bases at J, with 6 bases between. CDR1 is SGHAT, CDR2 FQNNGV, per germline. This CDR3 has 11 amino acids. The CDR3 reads CASSPRNEQFF. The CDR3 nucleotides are TGTGCCAGCAGCCCCCGAAATGAGCAGTTCTTC.

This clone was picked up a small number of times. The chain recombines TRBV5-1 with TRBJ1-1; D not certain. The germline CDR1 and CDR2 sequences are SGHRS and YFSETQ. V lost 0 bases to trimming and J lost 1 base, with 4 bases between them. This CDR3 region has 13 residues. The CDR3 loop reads CASSLGENTEAFF. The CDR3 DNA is TGCGCCAGCAGCTTGGGGGAGAACACTGAAGCTTTCTTT. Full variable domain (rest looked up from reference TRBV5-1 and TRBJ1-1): KAGVTQTPRYLIKTRGQQVTLSCSPISGHRSVSWYQQTPGQGLQFLFEYFSETQRNKGNFPGRFSGRQFSNSRSEMNVSTLELGDSALYLCASSLGENTEAFFGQGTRLTVV.

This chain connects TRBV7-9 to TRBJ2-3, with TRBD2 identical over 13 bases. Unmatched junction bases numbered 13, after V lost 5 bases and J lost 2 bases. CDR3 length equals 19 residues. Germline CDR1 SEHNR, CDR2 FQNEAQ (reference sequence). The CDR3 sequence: CASSPKLAGGAVITDTQYF. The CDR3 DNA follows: TGTGCCAGCAGCCCTAAACTAGCGGGAGGGGCGGTGATCACAGATACGCAGTATTTT.

The CDR3 is CASSLGGRTNTEAFF. The CDR3 region has the DNA TGCGCCAGCAGCTTGGGGGGTCGGACGAACACTGAAGCTTTCTTT. The chain is built from TRBV5-1 and TRBJ1-1; D is undetermined. Germline CDR1 and CDR2: SGHRS and YFSETQ. The CDR3 is 15 amino acids. Trimming cost V 0 bases and J 1 base, with 10 bases left between them.

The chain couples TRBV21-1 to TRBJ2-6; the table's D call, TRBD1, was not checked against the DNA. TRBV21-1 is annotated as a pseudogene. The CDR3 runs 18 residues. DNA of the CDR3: TGTGCCAGCAGCTCGGGACAGGGTCCTAAGTCTGGGGCCAACGTCCTGACTTTC. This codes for CASSSGQGPKSGANVLTF.

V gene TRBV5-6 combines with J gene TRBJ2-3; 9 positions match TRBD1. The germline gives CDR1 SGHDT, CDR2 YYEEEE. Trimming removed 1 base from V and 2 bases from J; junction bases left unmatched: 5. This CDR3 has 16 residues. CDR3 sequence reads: CASSLPRDRATDTQYF. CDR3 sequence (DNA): TGTGCCAGCAGCTTGCCGCGGGACAGGGCCACAGATACGCAGTATTTT.

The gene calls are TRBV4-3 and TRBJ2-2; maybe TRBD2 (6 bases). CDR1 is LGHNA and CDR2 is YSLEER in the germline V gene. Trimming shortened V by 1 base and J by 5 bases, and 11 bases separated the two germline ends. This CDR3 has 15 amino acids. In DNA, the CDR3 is TGCGCCAGCAGCCAAGGTGGAGGGGTTACCGGGGAGCTGTTTTTT. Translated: CASSQGGGVTGELFF.

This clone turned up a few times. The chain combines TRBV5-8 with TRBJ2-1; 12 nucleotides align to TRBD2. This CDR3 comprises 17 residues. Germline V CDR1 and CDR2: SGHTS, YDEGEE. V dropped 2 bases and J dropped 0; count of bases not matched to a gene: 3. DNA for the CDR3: TGTGCCAGCAGCTTTGGACTAGCGGGGAGCTCCTACAATGAGCAGTTCTTC. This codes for CASSFGLAGSSYNEQFF.

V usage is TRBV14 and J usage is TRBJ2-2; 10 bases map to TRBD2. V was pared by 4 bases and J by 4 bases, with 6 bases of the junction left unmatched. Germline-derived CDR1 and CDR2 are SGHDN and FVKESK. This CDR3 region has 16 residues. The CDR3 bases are TGTGCCAGCAGCCCCCTAGCGGGAGTAGGCACCGGGGAGCTGTTTTTT. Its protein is CASSPLAGVGTGELFF.

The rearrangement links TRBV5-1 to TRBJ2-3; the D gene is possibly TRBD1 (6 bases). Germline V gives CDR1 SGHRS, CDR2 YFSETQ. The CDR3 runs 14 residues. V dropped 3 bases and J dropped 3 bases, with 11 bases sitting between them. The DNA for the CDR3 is TGCGCCAGCAGCTCAGGACAGCCGACAGATACGCAGTATTTT. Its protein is CASSSGQPTDTQYF.